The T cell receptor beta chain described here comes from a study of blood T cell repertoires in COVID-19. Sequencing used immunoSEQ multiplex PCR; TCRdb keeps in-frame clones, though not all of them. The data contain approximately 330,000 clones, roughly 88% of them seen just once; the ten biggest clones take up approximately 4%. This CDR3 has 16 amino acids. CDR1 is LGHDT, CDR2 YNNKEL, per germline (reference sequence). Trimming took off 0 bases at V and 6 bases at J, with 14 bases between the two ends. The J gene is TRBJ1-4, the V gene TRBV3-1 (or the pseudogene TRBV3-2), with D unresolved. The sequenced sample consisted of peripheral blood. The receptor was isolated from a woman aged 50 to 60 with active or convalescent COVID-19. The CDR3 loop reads CASSQDDTGMDEKLFF. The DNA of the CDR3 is TGTGCCAGCAGCCAAGACGATACCGGGATGGATGAAAAACTGTTTTTT.